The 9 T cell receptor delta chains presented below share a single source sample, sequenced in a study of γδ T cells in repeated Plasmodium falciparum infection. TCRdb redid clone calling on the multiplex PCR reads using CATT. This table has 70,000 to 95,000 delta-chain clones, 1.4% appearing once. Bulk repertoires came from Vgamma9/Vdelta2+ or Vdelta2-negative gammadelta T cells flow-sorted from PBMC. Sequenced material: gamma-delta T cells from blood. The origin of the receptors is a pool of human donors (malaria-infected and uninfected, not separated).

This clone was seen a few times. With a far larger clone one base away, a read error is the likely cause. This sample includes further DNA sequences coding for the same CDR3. CDR3 residues: CALGTAIPHWGIFTSIYTDKLIF. The CDR3 coding sequence is TGTGCCCTTGGGACCGCAATTCCGCACTGGGGGATATTCACATCCATTTACACCGATAAACTCATCTTT. The V and J genes are TRDV1 and TRDJ1; 11 positions agree with TRDD3. TCRdb supplies no J gene; here it was assigned by aligning the nucleotide sequence to germline. The CDR3 is 23 amino acids. The germline gives CDR1 TSWWSYY, CDR2 QGS.

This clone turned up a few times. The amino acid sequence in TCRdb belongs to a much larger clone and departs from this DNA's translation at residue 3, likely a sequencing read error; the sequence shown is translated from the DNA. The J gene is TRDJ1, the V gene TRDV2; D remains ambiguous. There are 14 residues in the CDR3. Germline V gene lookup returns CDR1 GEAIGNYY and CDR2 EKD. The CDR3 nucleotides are TGTGCCTGGGACACCGTATCGTACACCGATAAACTCATCTTT. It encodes CAWDTVSYTDKLIF.

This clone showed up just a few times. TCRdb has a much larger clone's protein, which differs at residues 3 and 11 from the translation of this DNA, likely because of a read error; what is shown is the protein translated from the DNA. CDR3 loop: CAAFGLRGDTIDKLIF. CDR3 nucleotides: TGTGCCGCTTTTGGACTTCGGGGGGATACCATTGATAAACTCATCTTT. The chain joins TRDV3 to TRDJ1, with TRDD3 matching 9 bases. J was trimmed by 5 bases and V by 5 bases; bases with no gene match: 18. Germline assignment: CDR1 TVYSNPD and CDR2 GDNSRS (reference sequence). There are 16 residues in the CDR3.

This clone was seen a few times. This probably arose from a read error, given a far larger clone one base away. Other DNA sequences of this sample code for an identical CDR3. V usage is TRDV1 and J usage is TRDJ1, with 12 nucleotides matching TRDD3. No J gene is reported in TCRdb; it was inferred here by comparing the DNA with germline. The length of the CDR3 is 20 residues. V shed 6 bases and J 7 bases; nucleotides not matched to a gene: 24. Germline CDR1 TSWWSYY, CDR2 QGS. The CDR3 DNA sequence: TGTGCTCTTGGCCATTCTACTCCCGACTGGGGGATACTCGAGGGGGGTAAACTCATCTTT. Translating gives CALGHSTPDWGILEGGKLIF.

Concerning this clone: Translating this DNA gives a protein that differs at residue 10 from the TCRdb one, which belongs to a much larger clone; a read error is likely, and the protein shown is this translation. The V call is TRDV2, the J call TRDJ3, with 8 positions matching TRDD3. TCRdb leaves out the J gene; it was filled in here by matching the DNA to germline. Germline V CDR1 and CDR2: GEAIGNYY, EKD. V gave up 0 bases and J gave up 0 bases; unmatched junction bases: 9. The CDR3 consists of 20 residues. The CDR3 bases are TGTGCCTGTGACACCATTAGACTGGGGGGTCGCTCCTGGGACACCCGACAGATGTTTTTC. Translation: CACDTIRLGGRSWDTRQMFF.

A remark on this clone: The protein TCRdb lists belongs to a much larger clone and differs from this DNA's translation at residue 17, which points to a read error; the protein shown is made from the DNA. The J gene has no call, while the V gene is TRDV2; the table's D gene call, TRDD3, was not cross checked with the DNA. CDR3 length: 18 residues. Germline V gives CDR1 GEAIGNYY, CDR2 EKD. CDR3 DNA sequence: TGTGCCTGTGACACCGTCGGGGGGGATACGCCTCAGTACGATAAACTCACCTTT. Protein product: CACDTVGGDTPQYDKLTF.

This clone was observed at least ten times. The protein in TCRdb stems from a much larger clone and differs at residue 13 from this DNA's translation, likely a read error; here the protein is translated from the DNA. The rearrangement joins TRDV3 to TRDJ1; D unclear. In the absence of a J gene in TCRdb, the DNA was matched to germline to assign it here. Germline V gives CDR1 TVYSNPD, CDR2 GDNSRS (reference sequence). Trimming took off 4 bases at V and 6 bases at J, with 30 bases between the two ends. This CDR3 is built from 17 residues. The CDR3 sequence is CASTWSPYRRETNKLIF. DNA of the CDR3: TGTGCCTCTACCTGGTCCCCGTATCGTAGGGAGACCAATAAACTCATCTTT.

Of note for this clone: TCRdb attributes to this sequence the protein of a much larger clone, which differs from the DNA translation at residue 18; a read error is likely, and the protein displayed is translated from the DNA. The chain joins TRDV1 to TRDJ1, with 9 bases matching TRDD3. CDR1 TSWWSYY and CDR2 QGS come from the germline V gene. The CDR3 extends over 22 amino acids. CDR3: CALGELEGCYHTGGRYTGKLIF. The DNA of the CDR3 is TGTGCTCTTGGGGAACTTGAGGGGTGTTATCATACTGGGGGAAGGTACACCGGTAAACTCATCTTT.

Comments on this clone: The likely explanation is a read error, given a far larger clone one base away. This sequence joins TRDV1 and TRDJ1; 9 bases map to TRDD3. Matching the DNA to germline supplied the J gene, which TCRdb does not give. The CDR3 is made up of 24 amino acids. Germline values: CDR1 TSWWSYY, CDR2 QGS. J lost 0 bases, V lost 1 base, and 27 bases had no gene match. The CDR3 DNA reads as TGTGCTCTTGGGGAACCCCCCTTCCTGCCCCCGTGTACTTGGGGATACGAGTACACCGATAAACTCATCTTT. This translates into CALGEPPFLPPCTWGYEYTDKLIF.